This T cell receptor beta chain was captured in a study of response to subunit inactivated influenza vaccine. This clonotype showed up just a few times. Its antigen is not known. The germline V gene encodes CDR1 SGHTA and CDR2 FQGNSA. The CDR3 runs to 15 residues. The V end lost 5 bases, the J end lost 9 bases, and 23 bases lay between the germline ends. General study points: Few additional T cells are recruited per seasonal influenza vaccination, authors suggested.

TCRdb re-called the RT-PCR reads through MiXCR, storing one row per CDR3 protein. The data show more than 700,000 distinct CDR3 sequences, 21% seen once. The chain uses TRBV7-2 and TRBJ2-7; no clear D. The clonotype comes from a man aged 45-60 years who received an inactivated influenza vaccine. The specimen was PBMCs from blood, collected 4 to 6 days after vaccination. DNA for the CDR3: TGTGCCAGCAGCCAGGATCGAAGGGCCCTCACGAGGCAGTACTTC. Translating gives CASSQDRRALTRQYF.